The 18 T cell receptor beta chains given below trace back to one sample, sequenced in a study of identical twins. Each CDR3 protein is one row after TCRdb ran MiXCR on the 5' RACE reads. The sample comprises 520,000 or so distinct CDR3 sequences, roughly a fifth of which are singletons, and 0.75% to 0.95% rests with the top ten. The sample was also reused in another study, on T cells expressing NK-cell markers.

The specimen sequenced was CD4+ T cells sorted from blood. These receptor sequences come from a woman younger than 30 in good health.

The CDR3, as DNA: TGTGCCATCAGTGAGTCGATGGACAGCTCCTACAATGAGCAGTTCTTC. Amino acid sequence: CAISESMDSSYNEQFF. The chain is built from TRBV10-3 and TRBJ2-1; TRBD1 might be the D (6 bases). Germline loops: CDR1 ENHRY, CDR2 SYGVKD. Trimming took off 0 bases at V and 0 bases at J, with 9 bases between the two ends. CDR3 length: 16 residues.

CDR3 sequence (DNA): TGTGCCAGCAGTTCCGGACAGAGTGACTATGGCTACACCTTC. Translating it yields CASSSGQSDYGYTF. V is TRBV12-3 or TRBV12-4 and J is TRBJ1-2; TRBD1 is a possible D gene (6 bases). The CDR3 is made up of 14 amino acids. V was trimmed by 4 bases and J by 3 bases, leaving 12 bases between them.

This clonotype was observed a few times. Its ends do not fully match the called genes, so a read error is possible. The CDR3 region has the DNA TGTGCCAGCACCAGGGGGAGGAGGGACAGTTCCTTC. This encodes CASTRGRRDSSF. This rearrangement joins TRBV12-3 or TRBV12-4 to TRBJ2-1; possible D gene TRBD1, 7 bases. The CDR3 is made up of 12 amino acids.

The sample holds a few counts of this clonotype. The J gene is TRBJ2-3, the V gene TRBV6-1, with a tentative D call TRBD2 (6 bases). This CDR3 is 15 amino acids long. Germline-derived CDR1 and CDR2 are MNHNS and SASEGT. V lost 7 bases and J lost 1, with 15 bases in between. The CDR3 nucleotides are TGTGCCAGCAAGCCCCGCGGGGAGGGCACAGATACGCAGTATTTT. It codes for CASKPRGEGTDTQYF.

This clonotype showed up just a few times. CDR3 loop: CASSWTRGSPEQFF. The DNA of the CDR3 is TGTGCCAGCAGTTGGACTAGGGGTTCCCCTGAGCAGTTCTTC. V is TRBV11-2 and J is TRBJ2-1; TRBD2 aligns across 7 bases. Germline lookup yields CDR1 SGHAT and CDR2 FQNNGV. The J segment lost 9 bases and the V segment lost 6 bases, leaving 11 bases of the junction unmatched. The CDR3 length is 14 residues.

V gene TRBV3-1 combines with J gene TRBJ1-5; unclear D gene. V was shortened by 3 bases and J by 1 base, with 7 bases between the two germline ends. The CDR3 is made up of 14 amino acids. Per the germline V gene, CDR1 is LGHDT and CDR2 is YNNKEL (reference sequence). In nucleotides, the CDR3 is TGTGCCAGCAGCCAGGGTGGGAGCAATCAGCCCCAGCATTTT. Amino acids: CASSQGGSNQPQHF.

This sequence joins TRBV20-1 and TRBJ2-1; D is perhaps TRBD1 or TRBD2 (5 bases each). CDR1 DFQATT and CDR2 SNEGSKA come from the germline V gene (reference sequence). The CDR3 is 14 residues long. The V end was cut by 6 bases, the J end by 8 bases, with 20 bases between. In nucleotides, the CDR3 is TGCAGTGCCACCCGACGGGACCGATGGGATGAGCAGTTCTTC. Translated, it gives CSATRRDRWDEQFF.

The chain has TRBV15 and TRBJ2-3; D is unresolved. The germline gives CDR1 LNHNV, CDR2 YYDKDF (reference sequence). This CDR3 is 15 amino acids long. V lost 0 bases, J lost 2 bases, and 9 bases lay in between. CDR3 in DNA: TGTGCCACCAGCAGAGATCGTTGGATCACAGATACGCAGTATTTT. As protein: CATSRDRWITDTQYF.

This clonotype was observed a few times. The V gene is TRBV7-2, the J gene TRBJ2-3; 7 bases agree with TRBD2. The V and J ends lost 9 bases and 5 bases, in that order; junction bases with no gene match: 8. This CDR3 has 13 amino acids. The germline V gene encodes CDR1 SGHTA and CDR2 FQGNSA. The CDR3 bases are TGTGCCAGTCTTCGGGAGGTGCAAGATACGCAGTATTTT. Protein sequence: CASLREVQDTQYF.

This clonotype was seen a few times. As DNA, the CDR3 is TGTGCCAGCAGCTCTCGGACCGACGGGGATACGCAGTATTTT. Its protein product is CASSSRTDGDTQYF. The J gene is TRBJ2-3, the V gene TRBV5-4; D gene ambiguous. The CDR3 contains 14 residues. V lost 3 bases to trimming and J lost 6 bases, with 14 bases between them. Germline V gene lookup returns CDR1 SGHNT and CDR2 YYREEE (reference sequence).

The chain uses TRBV6-2 or TRBV6-3 and TRBJ2-1; TRBD1 might be the D (5 bases). Looked up from germline, CDR1 is MNHEY and CDR2 is SVGEGT. V was clipped by 5 bases and J by 9 bases, with 11 bases between them. This CDR3 comprises 12 residues. In nucleotides, the CDR3 is TGTGCCAGCAGTCGCGACAGAGGTGAGCAGTTCTTC. Residues: CASSRDRGEQFF.

The rearrangement joins TRBV12-3 or TRBV12-4 to TRBJ1-6; 7 positions agree with TRBD1. The V gene end was trimmed by 7 bases and the J gene end by 9 bases; junction bases not matched to a gene: 6. The CDR3 extends over 13 amino acids. The CDR3 DNA reads TGTGCCAGCACCGGACAGGCCCCTTCACCCCTCCACTTT. Residues: CASTGQAPSPLHF.

A few counts support this clonotype. The V and J genes are TRBV29-1 and TRBJ1-2; possibly TRBD1 for D (5 bases). CDR3 size: 13 residues. Trimming took off 4 bases at V and 4 bases at J, with 13 bases between the two ends. Germline V gives CDR1 SQVTM, CDR2 ANQGSEA. The CDR3 DNA is TGCAGCGTTGGTCAGGCAGGGACCTATGGCTACACCTTC. Translated: CSVGQAGTYGYTF.

The V gene is TRBV30, the J gene TRBJ2-1; 12 bases fit TRBD2. The trim removed 5 bases at V and 4 bases at J, leaving 6 bases unmatched. The germline V gene encodes CDR1 GTSNPN and CDR2 SVGIG (reference sequence). CDR3 size: 15 residues. CDR3 nucleotides: TGTGCCTGGTCTAAACTAGCGGGAGGTTACAATGAGCAGTTCTTC. Translation gives CAWSKLAGGYNEQFF.

The chain couples TRBV25-1 to TRBJ2-5, with D perhaps TRBD1 (5 bases). The CDR3 runs to 13 residues. Trimming took 2 bases from V and 5 from J, leaving 9 bases between them. From germline, CDR1 is MGHDK and CDR2 SYGVNS. The CDR3 loop reads CASSEAGSETQYF. The CDR3 DNA sequence: TGTGCCAGCAGTGAAGCAGGGTCGGAGACCCAGTACTTC.

Worth noting for this clonotype: One junction end disagrees with the germline gene, perhaps due to a read error. The rearrangement joins TRBV20-1 to TRBJ2-3; weak D call: TRBD1 (6 bases). The CDR3 consists of 12 residues. CDR1 is DFQATT, CDR2 SNEGSKA, per germline (reference sequence). In DNA form, the CDR3 reads TGCAGTGCTAGTGGGGGACAAAAGGCGAAAGAGTTT. Translated: CSASGGQKAKEF.

CDR3 residues: CSASLDSYEQYF. The CDR3 nucleotides are TGCAGTGCCTCACTTGATTCCTACGAGCAGTACTTC. This rearrangement joins TRBV20-1 to TRBJ2-7; unclear D gene. This CDR3 has 12 residues. In germline, CDR1 is DFQATT, CDR2 SNEGSKA (reference sequence). V lost 6 bases and J 1 base, leaving 10 bases between the germline ends.

This clonotype has just a few counts. This chain links TRBV7-2 with TRBJ2-5; D might be TRBD1 or TRBD2, each matching 6 bases. CDR3 length equals 14 residues. The V gene lost 6 bases and the J gene lost 5 bases, with 16 bases spanning the gap. Germline CDR1 SGHTA, CDR2 FQGNSA. The CDR3 sequence is CASSQGGGYETQYF. The CDR3 nucleotides are TGTGCCAGCAGTCAAGGAGGGGGGTACGAGACCCAGTACTTC.